This is a list of T cell receptor beta chains from one sample in a study of cytomegalovirus exposure and HLA in healthy donors. Clones were sequenced by immunoSEQ multiplex PCR, and TCRdb holds only the in-frame ones, with some missing. The sample carries some 130,000 clones, approximately 82% recorded once. Input material: PBMCs. These receptors all come from a boy aged 2 to 10 in good health and CMV-seronegative. The CDR3 runs from the conserved cysteine through the conserved F or W. The order of the fields is CDR3 protein, CDR3 DNA, CDR3 length, J gene, D gene, clone size, V gene. A D gene is named only where the DNA matches it firmly. The size entry is marked missing in some rows and otherwise reads once, few, many or a size class.

CDR3aa: CASSYWGGGGDSPLHF
CDR3nt: TGTGCCAGCAGTTACTGGGGGGGCGGCGGTGATTCACCCCTCCACTTT
len: 16
j_gene: TRBJ1-6
d_gene: NA
abundance: NA
v_gene: TRBV6-5

CDR3aa: CAWSLTDRVGTEAFF
CDR3nt: TGTGCCTGGAGTTTAACGGACAGGGTGGGTACTGAAGCTTTCTTT
len: 15
j_gene: TRBJ1-1
d_gene: TRBD1
abundance: NA
v_gene: TRBV30

CDR3aa: CASSLGLRVGYTF
CDR3nt: TGTGCCAGCTCCCTGGGTCTGAGGGTAGGCTACACCTTC
len: 13
j_gene: TRBJ1-2
d_gene: NA
abundance: NA
v_gene: TRBV18

CDR3aa: CASSPPTREIYGYTF
CDR3nt: TGTGCCAGCTCACCACCTACCAGGGAAATCTATGGCTACACCTTC
len: 15
j_gene: TRBJ1-2
d_gene: NA
abundance: NA
v_gene: TRBV18

CDR3aa: CASSGSGGWEGQPQHF
CDR3nt: TGTGCCAGCAGTGGCTCCGGGGGGTGGGAAGGTCAGCCCCAGCATTTT
len: 16
j_gene: TRBJ1-5
d_gene: NA
abundance: once
v_gene: TRBV6-1

CDR3aa: CASSYGPGQPQHF
CDR3nt: TGTGCCAGCAGTTACGGGCCAGGTCAGCCCCAGCATTTT
len: 13
j_gene: TRBJ1-5
d_gene: NA
abundance: NA
v_gene: TRBV6-5

CDR3aa: CASSEGDTYQPQHF
CDR3nt: TGTGCCAGCAGTGAAGGGGACACTTATCAGCCCCAGCATTTT
len: 14
j_gene: TRBJ1-5
d_gene: NA
abundance: NA
v_gene: TRBV6-1

CDR3aa: CASSFDGQGHTDTQYF
CDR3nt: TGCGCCAGCAGCTTCGACGGACAGGGACACACAGATACGCAGTATTTT
len: 16
j_gene: TRBJ2-3
d_gene: TRBD1
abundance: NA
v_gene: TRBV5-1

CDR3aa: CASSLTGTNEKLFF
CDR3nt: TGTGCCAGCAGCCTGACAGGGACTAATGAAAAACTGTTTTTT
len: 14
j_gene: TRBJ1-4
d_gene: TRBD1
abundance: NA
v_gene: TRBV7-9

CDR3aa: CASSQAGVRGTEAFF
CDR3nt: TGTGCCAGCAGCCAAGCAGGGGTAAGGGGCACTGAAGCTTTCTTT
len: 15
j_gene: TRBJ1-1
d_gene: NA
abundance: NA
v_gene: TRBV14

CDR3aa: CASSQRGGDRDYGYTF
CDR3nt: TGTGCCAGCAGCCAGAGAGGAGGAGACAGGGACTATGGCTACACCTTC
len: 16
j_gene: TRBJ1-2
d_gene: TRBD1
abundance: NA
v_gene: TRBV14